The entry below gives a single T cell receptor (beta chain) sequence along with its context. The antigen remains unidentified. These data are taken from a study of CD8+CD57+ T cells in acquired aplastic anemia. Study-wide findings and caveats: Patients and controls were found to share over 25 CD8+ CDR3 sequences.

Genomic DNA templated the TCR beta VDJ and CDR3 profiling. One entry per CDR3 protein, called by TCRdb with MiXCR from the reads. The data contain 150,000 to 200,000 distinct CDR3 sequences, around 65% of them singletons. There are 15 residues in the CDR3. Germline assignment: CDR1 SGHTA and CDR2 FQGNSA. With 5 bases removed from V and 0 bases from J, the gap between germline ends came to 13 bases. The chain employs TRBV7-2 and TRBJ2-5; D may be TRBD2 (6 bases). This receptor was identified in a human donor with severe aplastic anemia or a healthy control (not recorded which). The sample comprised sorted CD4+, CD8+, or CD8+CD57+ T cells (not recorded which) from PBMCs. The CDR3 DNA sequence: TGTGCCAGCAGCCAGATACTAGCAAACCAAGAGACCCAGTACTTC. Translation: CASSQILANQETQYF.